By proportion, the clone carrying this TCR beta chain is medium-sized (0.01 to 0.1%). Its specificity is not known. Thyroid surgery took place with no prior treatment in any patient. The data belong to a study of metastatic and nonmetastatic thyroid tumors. Background on the study: Patients with malignant and benign thyroid disease provided blood and tumor or nodule tissue, whose repertoires were compared. Overall study results and limits: Reportedly, malignant thyroid tumors had significantly higher TCR beta diversity than benign nodules, in blood and tumor.

Per the authors' pipeline: CDR3 was compared across clinicopathological groups, and the resulting differences were used to build a distant-metastasis classifier for papillary thyroid cancer. TCRdb re-called clones from the PCR reads using MiXCR. The V and J calls follow TCRdb's processing rather than the paper's. Of approximately 25,000 clones listed, 20% to 30% are singletons. From germline, CDR1 is SGHAT and CDR2 FQNNGV. V was cut by 5 bases and J by 6 bases, with 11 bases left in between. The CDR3 spans 12 residues. The chain carries TRBV11-2 and TRBJ2-7; the D is unclear. This TCR was recovered from a male donor with papillary thyroid cancer or a benign thyroid nodule (not recorded which). Some clones in this sample may be carry-over from other donors' samples. The sample comprised blood. CDR3 bases: TGTGCCAGCAGCCAAAGTCGGTTCGAGCAGTACTTC. Protein: CASSQSRFEQYF.